This T cell receptor beta chain originates from a study of blood T cell repertoires in COVID-19. Study details: COVID-19 samples from acute and convalescent phases originated in the United States, Italy and Spain. The analysed material was cDNA or gDNA that came from T cells, B-cell-depleted T cells, or PBMCs.

Only in-frame clones appear in the TCRdb table, and some are missing; sequencing was by immunoSEQ multiplex PCR. Among roughly 350,000 clones listed, around 87% were seen once. This CDR3 has 15 amino acids. Germline CDR1 reads SGHRS; CDR2 reads YFSETQ. The V segment lost 7 bases and the J segment 7 bases; nucleotides outside the gene matches: 8. The chain is built from TRBV5-1 and TRBJ2-1; 13 positions agree with TRBD2. The sample was peripheral blood. This TCR derives from a woman in her forties or fifties with active or convalescent COVID-19. The chain's CDR3 is CASCSGLAGANEQFF. The CDR3 DNA reads TGCGCCAGCTGCTCCGGACTAGCGGGAGCAAATGAGCAGTTCTTC.